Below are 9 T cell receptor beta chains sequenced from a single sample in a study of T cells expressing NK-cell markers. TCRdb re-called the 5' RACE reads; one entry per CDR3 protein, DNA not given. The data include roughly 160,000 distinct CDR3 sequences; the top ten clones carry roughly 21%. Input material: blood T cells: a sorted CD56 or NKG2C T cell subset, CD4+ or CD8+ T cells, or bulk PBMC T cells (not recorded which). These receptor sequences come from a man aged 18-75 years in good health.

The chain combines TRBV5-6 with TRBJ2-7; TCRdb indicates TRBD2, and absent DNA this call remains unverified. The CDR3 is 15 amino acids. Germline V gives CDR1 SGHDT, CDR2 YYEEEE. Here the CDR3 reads CASSLEAGYIGEQYF.

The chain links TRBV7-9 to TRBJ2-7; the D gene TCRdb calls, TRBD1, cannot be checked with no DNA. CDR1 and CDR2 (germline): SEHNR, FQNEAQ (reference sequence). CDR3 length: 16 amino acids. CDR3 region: CASSLGGRDITYEQYF.

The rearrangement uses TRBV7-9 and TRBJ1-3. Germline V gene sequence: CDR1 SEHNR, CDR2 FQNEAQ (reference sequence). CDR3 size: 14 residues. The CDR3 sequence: CASSRSQTGNTIYF.

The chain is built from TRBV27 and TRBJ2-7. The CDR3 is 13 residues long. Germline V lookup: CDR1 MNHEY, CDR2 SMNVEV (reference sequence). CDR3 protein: CASSFSNLAEQYF.

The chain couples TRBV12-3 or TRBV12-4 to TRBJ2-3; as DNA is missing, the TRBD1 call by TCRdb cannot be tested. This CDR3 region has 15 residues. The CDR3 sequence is CASLETGVFTDTQYF.

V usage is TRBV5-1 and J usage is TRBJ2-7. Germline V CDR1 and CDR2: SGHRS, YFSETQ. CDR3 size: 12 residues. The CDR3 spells CASSSGAMGQYF.

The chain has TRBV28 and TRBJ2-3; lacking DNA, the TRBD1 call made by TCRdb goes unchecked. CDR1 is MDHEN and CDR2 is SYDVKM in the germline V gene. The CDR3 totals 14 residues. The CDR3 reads CASRTWGAGDTQYF.

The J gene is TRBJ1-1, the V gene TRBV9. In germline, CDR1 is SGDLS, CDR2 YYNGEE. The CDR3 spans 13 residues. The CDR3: CASSVEDSTEAFF. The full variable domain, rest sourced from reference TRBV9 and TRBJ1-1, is DSGVTQTPKHLITATGQRVTLRCSPRSGDLSVYWYQQSLDQGLQFLIQYYNGEERAKGNILERFSAQQFPDLHSELNLSSLELGDSALYFCASSVEDSTEAFFGQGTRLTVV.

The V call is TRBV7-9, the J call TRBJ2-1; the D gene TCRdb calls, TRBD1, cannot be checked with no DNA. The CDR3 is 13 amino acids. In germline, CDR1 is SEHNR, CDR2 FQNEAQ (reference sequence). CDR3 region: CASSLVTGDEQFF.